This TCR beta chain emerged from a study of memory CD4+ T cells and cytomegalovirus serostatus. TCRdb's table, derived via immunoSEQ multiplex PCR, lists solely in-frame clones and lacks some. The sample carries some 66,000 clones, about 78% recorded once. Single viable CD3+CD4+CD8-CD45RO+ cells were sorted as the memory CD4+ T cells. Trimming took 6 bases from V and 5 from J, leaving 11 bases between them. This CDR3 is 13 amino acids long. Germline values: CDR1 KGHSH, CDR2 LQKENI. Input material: memory CD4+ T cells from blood. The chain uses TRBV18 and TRBJ2-1; tentatively, D is TRBD1 (6 bases). This receptor was identified in an adult in good health and CMV-seropositive. The CDR3 loop is CASSIAGDNEQFF. DNA for the CDR3: TGTGCCAGCTCTATAGCAGGGGACAATGAGCAGTTCTTC.